This T cell receptor beta chain was obtained from a study of beta chain features in type 1 diabetes. Regarding the study as a whole: Lower insertion and higher deletion counts appeared at VDJ junctions in type 1 diabetes patients. Patients' naive, central memory and regulatory TCRB repertoires appeared more alike than those of healthy donors. Any HLA-type effect on TCRB rearrangement remained unresolved here. Moderate yet significant TCRB CDR3 shortening was seen in Type 1 diabetes patients in all four CD4+ subsets.

This clone was seen a handful of times. What it recognizes is unknown. Germline CDR1 is SGHRS and CDR2 is YFSETQ. The length of the CDR3 is 13 residues. Reverse transcribing all isolated RNA meant expressed TCRB transcripts were sequenced. Method: immunoSEQ multiplex PCR; TCRdb's copy keeps in-frame clones and lacks some. The repertoire has hundreds of thousands of clones, over 13% of them found once; the top ten carry 0.03% to 0.045%. Sorting with CD45RO/CCR7/CD25/CD127/CD95/CD27 yielded naive, central memory, regulatory and stem-like memory CD4+ cells. J is TRBJ2-5 and V is TRBV5-1; the D gene is possibly TRBD2 (5 bases). The J call may be faulty, since TRBJ2-7 better matches the DNA end. This TCR was sampled from a man in his late teens or twenties with type 1 diabetes. The sequenced sample consisted of naive CD4+ T cells from blood. The CDR3 loop reads CASSFGVRDEQYF. CDR3 nucleotide sequence: TGCGCCAGCAGCTTCGGGGTTCGGGACGAGCAGTACTTC.